This T cell receptor beta chain was documented in a study of blood T cell repertoires in COVID-19. Study in general: From T cells, B-cell-depleted T cells, or PBMCs came the material, which was cDNA or gDNA.

Recruits, aged about 18 to 100 years, lived in some 25 US areas. The table came from immunoSEQ multiplex PCR; TCRdb's copy has only in-frame clones and leaves some out. The sample includes approximately 220,000 clones, around 87% of them seen just once. After removal of 0 bases from V and 8 bases from J, the junction contained 10 bases not matched to a gene. CDR1 and CDR2 from the germline V gene are GTSNPN and SVGIG (reference sequence). The CDR3 loop spans 16 amino acids. This clone has only one observation. The clonotype was recovered from a young woman in a cohort exposed to, infected with or recovered from COVID-19 (not recorded which). Sequencing input: PBMCs or T cells enriched from blood (not recorded which). The rearrangement links TRBV30 to TRBJ1-2; TRBD1 aligns across 12 bases. The DNA of the CDR3 is TGTGCCTGGAGTGTAAAATTGGGACAGGGGGCCGACGGCTACACCTTC. Translated, it gives CAWSVKLGQGADGYTF.